This T cell receptor (beta chain) came from a study of Graves' ophthalmopathy and Graves' hyperthyroidism. Findings of the study overall: Blood contained most expanded thyroid clonotypes exceeding 0.001 frequency.

TCR beta CDR3 amplification used RNA transcripts. An initial RT-PCR round employing HTBI primers preceded a second-round multiplex PCR. TCRdb recomputed calls from the multiplex PCR reads with MiXCR, one row per CDR3 protein. Of around 600,000 distinct CDR3 sequences listed, roughly 41% were seen once; the top ten hold under 3.5%. Other autoimmune disease, uncontrolled infection, pregnancy and lactation led to exclusion. V was pared by 1 base and J by 3 bases, with 12 bases between. The CDR3 consists of 15 residues. CDR1 is SGHTA and CDR2 is FQGNSA in the germline V gene. Note on this clonotype: The target antigen is unknown.

The receptor comes from an adult man with Graves' ophthalmopathy. The specimen was peripheral blood. The J gene is TRBJ2-5, the V gene TRBV7-2; perhaps TRBD1 as D (5 bases). CDR3 sequence: CASSLGGGREETQYF. CDR3 sequence (DNA): TGTGCCAGCAGCTTAGGGGGCGGCAGGGAAGAGACCCAGTACTTC.